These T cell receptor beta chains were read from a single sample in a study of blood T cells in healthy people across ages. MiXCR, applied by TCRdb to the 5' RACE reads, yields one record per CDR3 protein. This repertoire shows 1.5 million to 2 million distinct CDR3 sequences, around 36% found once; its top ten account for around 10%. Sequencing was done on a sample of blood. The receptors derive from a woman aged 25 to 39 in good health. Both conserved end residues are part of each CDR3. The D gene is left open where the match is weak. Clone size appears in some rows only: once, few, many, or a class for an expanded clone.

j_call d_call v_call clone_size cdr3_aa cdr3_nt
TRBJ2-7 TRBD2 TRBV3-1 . CASSQVLAGVEQYF TGTGCCAGCAGCCAAGTTCTAGCGGGAGTCGAGCAGTACTTC
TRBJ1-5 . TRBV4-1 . CASSQGPGTPNQPQHF TGCGCCAGCAGCCAAGGTCCCGGGACGCCGAATCAGCCCCAGCATTTT
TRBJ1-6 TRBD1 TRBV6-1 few CASSDVIGQGYSPLHF TGTGCCAGCAGTGATGTCATTGGACAGGGGTATTCACCCCTCCACTTT
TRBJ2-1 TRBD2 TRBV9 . CASSELAGMIPYNEQFF TGTGCCAGCAGCGAGCTAGCGGGGATGATACCGTACAATGAGCAGTTCTTC
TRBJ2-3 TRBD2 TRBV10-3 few CAISPKTSGGNTDMQYF TGTGCCATCAGTCCCAAGACTAGCGGGGGGAACACAGATATGCAGTATTTT
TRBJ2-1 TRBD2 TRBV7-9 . CASSFGLAGAWNEQFF TGTGCCAGCAGCTTCGGACTAGCGGGGGCTTGGAATGAGCAGTTCTTC
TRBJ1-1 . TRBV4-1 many CASSPYLPGTRGTTEAFF TGCGCCAGCAGCCCTTACCTTCCCGGGACAAGGGGCACCACTGAAGCTTTCTTT
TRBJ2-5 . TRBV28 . CASSRPETQYF TGTGCCAGCAGCAGACCGGAGACCCAGTACTTC
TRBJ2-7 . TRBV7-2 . CASSLGGACYEQYF TGTGCCAGCAGCTTAGGCGGCGCGTGCTACGAGCAGTACTTC
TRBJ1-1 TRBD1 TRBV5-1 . CASSLLDRGNTEAFF TGCGCCAGCAGCTTACTTGACAGGGGGAACACTGAAGCTTTCTTT
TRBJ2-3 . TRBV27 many CASSWASTDTQYF TGTGCCAGCAGCTGGGCTAGCACAGATACGCAGTATTTT
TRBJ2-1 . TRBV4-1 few CASSHTSTGQFF TGCGCCAGCAGCCACACTAGTACGGGGCAGTTCTTC
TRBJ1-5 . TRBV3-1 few CASSQARNQPQHF TGTGCCAGCAGCCAAGCAAGAAATCAGCCCCAGCATTTT
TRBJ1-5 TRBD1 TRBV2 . CASSRTGGRTPQHF TGTGCCAGCAGTAGGACAGGGGGAAGGACGCCCCAGCATTTT
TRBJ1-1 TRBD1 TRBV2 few CANTDRGGGTEAFF TGTGCCAACACGGACAGGGGGGGAGGCACTGAAGCTTTCTTT
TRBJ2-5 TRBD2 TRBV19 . CASSPGTSGTVGQYF TGTGCCAGTAGTCCCGGGACTAGCGGGACCGTCGGGCAGTACTTC
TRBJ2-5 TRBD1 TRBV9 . CGSSETGGAETQYF TGTGGCAGCAGCGAAACAGGGGGCGCAGAGACCCAGTACTTC
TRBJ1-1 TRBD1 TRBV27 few CATLEDRGDTEAFF TGTGCCACCCTGGAAGACAGGGGGGACACTGAAGCTTTCTTT
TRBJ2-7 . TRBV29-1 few CSVLWSGYFEQYF TGCAGCGTTTTGTGGTCTGGGTACTTCGAGCAGTACTTC
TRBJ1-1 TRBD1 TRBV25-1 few CASTWYGTDEAFF TGTGCCAGCACCTGGTATGGGACAGATGAAGCTTTCTTT
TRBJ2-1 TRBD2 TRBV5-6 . CASSPPAGGFNEQFF TGTGCCAGCAGCCCTCCGGCGGGAGGGTTCAATGAGCAGTTCTTC
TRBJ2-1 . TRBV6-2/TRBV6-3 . CASSYLGKGSYNEQFF TGTGCCAGCAGTTACTTGGGGAAGGGCTCCTACAATGAGCAGTTCTTC
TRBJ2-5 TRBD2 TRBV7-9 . CASSRPGLAGNTRETQYF TGTGCCAGCAGCCGGCCGGGACTAGCGGGGAATACCCGGGAGACCCAGTACTTC
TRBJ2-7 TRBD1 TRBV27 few CASSYTGTGGYEQYF TGTGCCAGCAGTTATACCGGGACAGGGGGCTACGAGCAGTACTTC
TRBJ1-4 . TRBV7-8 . CASSFSTSGSGEKLFF TGTGCCAGCAGTTTTTCCACTTCCGGGTCTGGGGAAAAACTGTTTTTT
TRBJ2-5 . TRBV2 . CASSGQIQETQYF TGTGCCAGCAGTGGGCAGATTCAAGAGACCCAGTACTTC
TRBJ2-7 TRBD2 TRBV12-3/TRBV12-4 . CASSWGAGTTYEQYF TGTGCCAGCAGTTGGGGAGCGGGGACCACCTACGAGCAGTACTTC
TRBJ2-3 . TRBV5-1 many CASSLEAGTDTQYF TGCGCCAGCAGCTTGGAGGCTGGCACAGATACGCAGTATTTT
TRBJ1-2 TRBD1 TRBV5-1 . CASSLVGTGPYGYTF TGCGCCAGCAGCTTGGTGGGGACAGGCCCCTATGGCTACACCTTC
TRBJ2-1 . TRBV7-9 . CASNPAKGELDEQFF TGTGCCAGCAACCCTGCCAAGGGGGAGCTAGATGAGCAGTTCTTC
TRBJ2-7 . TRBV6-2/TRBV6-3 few CASSSKGLSYEQYF TGTGCCAGCAGTTCGAAAGGTCTCTCCTACGAGCAGTACTTC
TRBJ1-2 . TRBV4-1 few CASSRYWGDNYGYTF TGCGCCAGCAGCCGATACTGGGGGGACAACTATGGCTACACCTTC
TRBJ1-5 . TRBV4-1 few CASSQAGDQPQHF TGCGCCAGCAGCCAGGCGGGGGATCAGCCCCAGCATTTT
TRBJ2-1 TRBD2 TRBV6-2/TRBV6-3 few CASSYSRTSGYNEQFF TGTGCCAGCAGTTACTCGAGGACTAGCGGGTACAATGAGCAGTTCTTC
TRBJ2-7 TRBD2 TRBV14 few CASSLGRRGLASYEQYF TGTGCCAGCAGCCTGGGCAGGAGGGGACTAGCCTCCTACGAGCAGTACTTC
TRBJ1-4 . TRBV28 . CASGFRSGAANEKLFF TGTGCCAGCGGTTTCCGCTCTGGGGCGGCTAATGAAAAACTGTTTTTT
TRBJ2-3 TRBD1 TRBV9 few CASSVDGQGIADTQYF TGTGCCAGCAGCGTAGACGGACAGGGTATCGCAGATACGCAGTATTTT
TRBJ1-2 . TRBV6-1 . CASSPTPGLAYGYTF TGTGCCAGCAGTCCGACTCCTGGACTGGCCTATGGCTACACCTTC
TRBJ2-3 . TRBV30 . CAWSRADTQYF TGTGCCTGGAGTCGCGCAGATACGCAGTATTTT
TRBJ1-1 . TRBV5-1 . CASSLGGQYGVAEAFF TGCGCCAGCAGCTTGGGAGGGCAGTATGGTGTCGCTGAAGCTTTCTTT
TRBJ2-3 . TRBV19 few CASSVFHTDTQYF TGTGCCAGCAGTGTTTTTCACACAGATACGCAGTATTTT
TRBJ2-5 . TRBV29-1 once CSVDDTGVAETQCF TGCAGCGTTGACGATACGGGGGTGGCAGAGACCCAGTGCTTC
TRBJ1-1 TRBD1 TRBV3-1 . CASSPVPGQGAATEAFF TGTGCCAGCAGCCCCGTGCCGGGACAGGGGGCGGCCACTGAAGCTTTCTTT
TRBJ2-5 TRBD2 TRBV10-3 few CAISGGLAFGETQYF TGTGCCATCAGTGGGGGACTAGCGTTTGGGGAGACCCAGTACTTC
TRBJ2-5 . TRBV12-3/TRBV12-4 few CASSLGGSDQETQYF TGTGCCAGCAGTTTAGGGGGGTCGGATCAAGAGACCCAGTACTTC
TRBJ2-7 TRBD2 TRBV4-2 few CASSHDLTSGRLPEQYF TGTGCCAGCAGCCATGACCTTACTAGCGGGAGGCTCCCCGAGCAGTACTTC
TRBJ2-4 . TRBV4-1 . CARSHEPGRGGHIQYF TGCGCCCGCAGCCACGAACCGGGACGAGGGGGTCACATTCAGTACTTC
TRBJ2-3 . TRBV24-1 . CATSDPTVLTQYF TGTGCCACCAGTGACCCGACCGTCCTTACGCAGTATTTT
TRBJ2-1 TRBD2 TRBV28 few CASRTGTSGRNEQFF TGTGCCAGCAGGACCGGGACTAGCGGGAGAAATGAGCAGTTCTTC
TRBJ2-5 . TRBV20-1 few CSASWGYQGTQYF TGCAGTGCTAGTTGGGGGTACCAAGGGACCCAGTACTTC
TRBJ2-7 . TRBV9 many CASSERTCEQYF TGTGCCAGCAGCGAAAGGACTTGCGAGCAGTACTTC
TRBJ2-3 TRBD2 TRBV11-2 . CASRATGGGTDTQYF TGTGCCAGCAGAGCCACGGGGGGAGGCACAGATACGCAGTATTTT
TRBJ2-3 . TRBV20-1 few CSARRDTSTDTQYF TGCAGTGCTAGGCGGGACACCAGCACAGATACGCAGTATTTT